This TCR beta chain derives from a study of vaccination and CD4 T cells after COVID-19 (dated 2022 in TCRdb). With regard to the full study: SARS-CoV-2 positivity had been established in the convalescent patients by nasal swab PCR, and mild disease was recorded in roughly ten of these patients and severe disease in one. The convalescent cohort included six males and four females, with two Hispanic individuals, seven Caucasians, two Asians and one multiracial person. Participants got two doses of the Pfizer-BioNTech BNT162b2 vaccine (n=8) or two doses of the Moderna mRNA-1273 vaccine (n=2). Post-COVID blood samples were collected from convalescent patients a median of approximately 93 days after diagnosis, with a range of about 30 to 180 days. Post-vaccine blood samples were obtained a median of around 67 days after the second vaccine dose, with a range of roughly 14 to 241 days. Culture stimuli were overlapping spike peptide pools from SARS-CoV-2 and from the common cold coronaviruses HCoV-NL63, HCoV-OC43 and HCoV-229E. As controls, cultures received a CEFX viral epitope pool (the positive control), an HIV-1 Nef peptide pool (the negative control), or no peptide at all. In around 10 COVID-19 convalescent patients and a handful of infection-naive healthy vaccine recipients, researchers compared the spike-specific CD4+ TCR repertoire from before mRNA vaccination with the repertoire from after. The full study reports these points: Nearly all vaccine-specific clones in convalescent patients (304 of 307) were mono-reactive for SARS-CoV-2 spike rather than cross-reactive with common cold coronaviruses. Relatively few convalescent patients were included in the study, and early timepoints after natural infection were not analyzed. An increase in the median number of SARS-CoV-2-reactive clonotypes from roughly 20 after infection to 38 after vaccination was observed, but the change was not found to be significant. In convalescent patients, a median roughly 85% of post-vaccine SARS-CoV-2-reactive clones were detected only after vaccination, and vaccine-specific priming was suggested by this finding.

V and J lose 3 bases and 7 bases, and a span of 19 bases separates them. From the cysteine up to the phenylalanine, the CDR3 has a length of 17 residues. Of all the DNA, just the CDR3 is kept, 51 bases in frame from base 1. CDR1 and CDR2 are read off the germline V gene as MNHEY and SVGEGT. Remarks on this clonotype: It lacks a known antigen. Base qualities were left out, and no much larger clone turns up one base away.

The treatment or condition label here, explained by the study, means: roughly nine-day PBMC culture with coronavirus spike peptide pools or control peptides (ViraFEST assay). To expand antigen-specific T cells with peptide pools and then pick out the expanded clonotypes through TCR sequencing, the study relied on the ViraFEST assay. The positive SARS-CoV-2 PCR tests of the convalescent patients were dated from March to December 2020, before the Alpha, Beta and Delta variants emerged in the United States. Approximately 2.1 million PBMCs per well were cultured in IMDM with approximately 5.2% human AB serum and 9 to 10 IU/ml IL-2, plus 10 ug/ml peptide pools. On days 3 and 7, half of the culture medium was replaced with fresh IL-2-containing medium. Once the cells had been in culture for over 9 days, the EasySep CD4+ T cell isolation kit was used to isolate CD4+ T cells by negative selection. PBMCs were separated from whole blood using Ficoll-Paque Plus gradient centrifugation and then either used fresh or cryopreserved at -140C. In general, triplicate wells were set up for every culture condition.

Library generation was performed with PCR. TCR sequencing of DNA from cultured CD4+ T cells used the Oncomine TCR Beta short-read assay at the Johns Hopkins FTIC core. The QIAamp micro DNA kit was used to extract genomic DNA from the cultured CD4+ T cells. Oncomine TCR Beta libraries from cultured CD4+ T cells were pooled using unique dual indexes and sequenced on an Illumina iSeq 100. On the authors' methods: Non-productive sequences were filtered out, and CDR3s that did not start with C, did not end with F or W, or were shorter than 7 amino acids were discarded. Antigen-specific clonotypes were identified with the MANAFEST web application by comparing peptide-stimulated wells with reference and other culture wells. Positive clones required FDR below 0.05, an odds ratio above 5, and productive frequency above 0.1% in at least two of three replicate wells. A clonotype was classed as cross-reactive if the clonotype showed significant expansion both in SARS-CoV-2 spike wells and in at least one common cold coronavirus spike condition. Similarity between CDR3 sequences was evaluated in R version 3.6.1 using Levenshtein distances (stringdist) and unrooted phylogenetic trees (ape). TCRdb itself trimmed the public reads at Q25 with fastp, ran MiXCR and retained productive beta chains. Merged by CDR3 protein, the rows form single entries marked with the most common genes and DNA. TCRdb's processing, not the study's, gives the V and J calls here. Across this sample there are 7,500 or so distinct CDR3 sequences, with 21% seen only once. Roughly 9.2% of the sample is taken by the ten largest.

Sequenced material: CD4+ T cells from blood, cultured in vitro, taken after SARS-CoV-2 vaccination. The TCR comes from a human donor who had recovered from COVID-19. The rearranged chain carries TRBV6-2 or TRBV6-3 and TRBJ1-6; TRBD1 is a possible D gene, resting on 5 matching bases. The CDR3 loop reads CASSYPTGLVGNSPLHF. The DNA sequence reads TGTGCCAGCAGTTATCCGACGGGACTAGTGGGAAATTCACCCCTCCACTTT.